The clone carrying this T cell receptor beta chain was counted a single time. Trimming stripped 5 bases from V and 6 bases from J, with 14 bases between. The CDR3 spans 13 residues. Germline values: CDR1 LGHDT, CDR2 YNNKEL (reference sequence). PCR was performed a second time for about 7 to 12 cycles using a sample-barcoded 5' primer and a J-beta primer mix. Each cDNA molecule was tagged by a template-switch adaptor that had 12 random nucleotides. MiXCR, run by TCRdb on the 5' RACE reads, gives a single entry per CDR3 protein. Found here are some 1,800,000 distinct CDR3 sequences, 39% of them singletons; the top ten hold 23%. This sample is drawn from a study of blood T cells in healthy people across ages.

The receptor's source is a human donor in good health. The sample consisted of blood. The gene calls are TRBV3-1 and TRBJ2-7; D remains ambiguous. CDR3 loop: CASSGTDGLEQYF. The CDR3 coding sequence is TGTGCCAGCAGCGGTACGGACGGCCTCGAGCAGTACTTC.